What follows is one T cell receptor (beta chain) and its context. The data derive from a study of chemoradiotherapy in HPV16-positive cancers. Data came from immunoSEQ multiplex PCR; TCRdb stores just in-frame clones and leaves some out. The sample has around 13,000 clones, approximately 92% seen once. Trimming pared 0 bases from V and 4 bases from J, leaving 11 bases between. Germline CDR1 SGHRS, CDR2 YFSETQ. CDR3 length: 15 residues. This specimen consisted of blood, obtained from a patient who underwent chemoradiotherapy. This clonotype was sampled from a human donor with HPV-associated anogenital cancer. The J gene is TRBJ2-1, the V gene TRBV5-1; the D call may be TRBD1 or TRBD2 (6 bases each). In DNA form, the CDR3 reads TGCGCCAGCAGCTTGGCCGGGGGCATATACAATGAGCAGTTCTTC. Translating gives CASSLAGGIYNEQFF.